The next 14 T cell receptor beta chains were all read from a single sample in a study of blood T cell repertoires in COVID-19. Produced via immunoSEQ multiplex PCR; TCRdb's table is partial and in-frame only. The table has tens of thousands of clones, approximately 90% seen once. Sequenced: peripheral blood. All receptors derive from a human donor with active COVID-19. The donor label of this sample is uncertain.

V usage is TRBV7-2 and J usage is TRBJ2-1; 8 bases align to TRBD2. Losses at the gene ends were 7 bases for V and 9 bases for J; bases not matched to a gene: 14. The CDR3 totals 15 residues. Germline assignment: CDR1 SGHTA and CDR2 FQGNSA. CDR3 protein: CASILWASGQFEQFF. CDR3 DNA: TGTGCCAGCATCCTTTGGGCTAGCGGGCAATTTGAGCAGTTCTTC.

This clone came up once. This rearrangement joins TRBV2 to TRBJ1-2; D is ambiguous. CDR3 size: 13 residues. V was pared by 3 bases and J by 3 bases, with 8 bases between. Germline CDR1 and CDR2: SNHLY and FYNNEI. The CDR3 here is CASSEEIDYGYTF. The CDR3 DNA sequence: TGTGCCAGCAGTGAGGAGATAGACTATGGCTACACCTTC.

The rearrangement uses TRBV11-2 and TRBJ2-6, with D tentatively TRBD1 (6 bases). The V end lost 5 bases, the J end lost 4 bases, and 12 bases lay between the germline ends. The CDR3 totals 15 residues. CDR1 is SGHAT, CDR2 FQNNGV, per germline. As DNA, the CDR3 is TGTGCCAGCAGCCGAGGGGGTTTAGGGGCCAACGTCCTGACTTTC. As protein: CASSRGGLGANVLTF.

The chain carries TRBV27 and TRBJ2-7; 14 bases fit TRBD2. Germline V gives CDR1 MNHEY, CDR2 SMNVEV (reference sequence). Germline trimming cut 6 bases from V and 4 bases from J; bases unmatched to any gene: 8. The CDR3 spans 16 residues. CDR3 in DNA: TGTGCCAGCAGCCGACTAGCGGGGGGGCCCTTGTACGAGCAGTACTTC. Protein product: CASSRLAGGPLYEQYF.

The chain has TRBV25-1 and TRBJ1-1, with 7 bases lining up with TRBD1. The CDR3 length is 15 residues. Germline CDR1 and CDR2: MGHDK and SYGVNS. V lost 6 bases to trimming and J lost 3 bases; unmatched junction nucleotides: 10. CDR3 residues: CASRGGEGGYTEAFF. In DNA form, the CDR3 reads TGTGCCAGCAGAGGGGGCGAGGGGGGCTACACTGAAGCTTTCTTT. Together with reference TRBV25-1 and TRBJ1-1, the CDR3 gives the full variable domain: EADIYQTPRYLVIGTGKKITLECSQTMGHDKMYWYQQDPGMELHLIHYSYGVNSTEKGDLSSESTVSRIRTEHFPLTLESARPSHTSQYLCASRGGEGGYTEAFFGQGTRLTVV.

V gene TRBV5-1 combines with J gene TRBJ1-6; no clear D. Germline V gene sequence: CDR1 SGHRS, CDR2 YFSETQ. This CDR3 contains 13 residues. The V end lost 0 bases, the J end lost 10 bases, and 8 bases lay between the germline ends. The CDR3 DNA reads TGCGCCAGCAGCTTGGGAGAGCGCTCACCCCTCCACTTT. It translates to CASSLGERSPLHF.

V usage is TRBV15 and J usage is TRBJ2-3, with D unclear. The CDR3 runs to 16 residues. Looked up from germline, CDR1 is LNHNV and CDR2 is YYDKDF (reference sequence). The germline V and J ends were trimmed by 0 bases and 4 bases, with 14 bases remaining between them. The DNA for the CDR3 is TGTGCCACCAGCAGAGAGCCACGCCAGTTTCCAGATACGCAGTATTTT. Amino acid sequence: CATSREPRQFPDTQYF. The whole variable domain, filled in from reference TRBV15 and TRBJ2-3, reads DAMVIQNPRYQVTQFGKPVTLSCSQTLNHNVMYWYQQKSSQAPKLLFHYYDKDFNNEADTPDNFQSRRPNTSFCFLDIRSPGLGDTAMYLCATSREPRQFPDTQYFGPGTRLTVL.

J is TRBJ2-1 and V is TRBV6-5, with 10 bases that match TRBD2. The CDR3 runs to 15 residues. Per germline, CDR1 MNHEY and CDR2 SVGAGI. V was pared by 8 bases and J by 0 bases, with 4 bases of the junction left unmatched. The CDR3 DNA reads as TGTGCCAGCGTAGCGGGGGGCCTCTCCTACAATGAGCAGTTCTTC. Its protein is CASVAGGLSYNEQFF.

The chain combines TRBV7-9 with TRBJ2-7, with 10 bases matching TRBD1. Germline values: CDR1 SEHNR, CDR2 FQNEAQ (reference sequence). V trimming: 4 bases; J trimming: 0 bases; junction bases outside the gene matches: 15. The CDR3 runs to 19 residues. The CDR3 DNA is TGTGCCAGCAGCTCCTCCGGGACAGGGGTCATTAAGAGCTCCTACGAGCAGTACTTC. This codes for CASSSSGTGVIKSSYEQYF.

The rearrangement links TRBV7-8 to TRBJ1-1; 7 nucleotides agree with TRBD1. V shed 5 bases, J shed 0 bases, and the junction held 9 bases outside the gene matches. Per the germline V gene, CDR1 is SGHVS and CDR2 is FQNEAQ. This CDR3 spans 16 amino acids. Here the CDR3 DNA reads TGTGCCAGCAGCCCCCGACAGGGCTTGGTGAACACTGAAGCTTTCTTT. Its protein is CASSPRQGLVNTEAFF. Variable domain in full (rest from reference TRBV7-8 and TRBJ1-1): GAGVSQSPRYKVAKRGQDVALRCDPISGHVSLFWYQQALGQGPEFLTYFQNEAQLDKSGLPSDRFFAERPEGSVSTLKIQRTQQEDSAVYLCASSPRQGLVNTEAFFGQGTRLTVV.

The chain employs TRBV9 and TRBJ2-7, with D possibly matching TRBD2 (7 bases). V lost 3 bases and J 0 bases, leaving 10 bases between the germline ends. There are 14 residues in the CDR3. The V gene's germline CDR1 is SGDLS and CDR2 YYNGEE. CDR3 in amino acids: CASSEGGSSYEQYF. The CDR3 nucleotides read TGTGCCAGCAGCGAGGGGGGGAGCTCCTACGAGCAGTACTTC. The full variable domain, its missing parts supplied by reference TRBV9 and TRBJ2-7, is DSGVTQTPKHLITATGQRVTLRCSPRSGDLSVYWYQQSLDQGLQFLIQYYNGEERAKGNILERFSAQQFPDLHSELNLSSLELGDSALYFCASSEGGSSYEQYFGPGTRLTVT.

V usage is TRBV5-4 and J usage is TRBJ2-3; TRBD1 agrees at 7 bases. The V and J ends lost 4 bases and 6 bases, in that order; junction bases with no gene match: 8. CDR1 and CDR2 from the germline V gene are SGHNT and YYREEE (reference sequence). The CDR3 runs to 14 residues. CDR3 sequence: CASSGDRVLDTQYF. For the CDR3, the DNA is TGTGCCAGCAGCGGAGACAGGGTGTTGGATACGCAGTATTTT. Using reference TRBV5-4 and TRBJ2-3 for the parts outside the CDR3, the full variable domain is ETGVTQSPTHLIKTRGQQVTLRCSSQSGHNTVSWYQQALGQGPQFIFQYYREEENGRGNFPPRFSGLQFPNYSSELNVNALELDDSALYLCASSGDRVLDTQYFGPGTRLTVL.

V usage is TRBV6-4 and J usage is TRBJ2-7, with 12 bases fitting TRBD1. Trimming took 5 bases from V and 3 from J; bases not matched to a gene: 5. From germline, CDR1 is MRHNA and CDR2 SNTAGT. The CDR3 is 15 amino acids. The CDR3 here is CASSPGTGGHYEQYF. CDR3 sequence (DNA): TGTGCCAGCAGTCCCGGGACAGGGGGCCACTACGAGCAGTACTTC.

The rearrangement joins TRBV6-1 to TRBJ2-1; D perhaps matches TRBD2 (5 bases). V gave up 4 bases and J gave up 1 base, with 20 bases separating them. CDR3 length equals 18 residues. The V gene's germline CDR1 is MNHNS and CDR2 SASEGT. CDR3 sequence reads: CASSVRTSRGISYNEQFF. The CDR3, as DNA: TGTGCCAGCAGTGTTCGTACATCACGAGGGATTTCCTACAATGAGCAGTTCTTC.